This is a list of T cell receptor beta chains from one sample in a study of blood T cell repertoires in COVID-19. This table comes from immunoSEQ multiplex PCR, and its TCRdb copy is limited to in-frame clones, with some not included. This repertoire shows 200,000 to 250,000 clones, 88% found once; its top ten account for around 1.4%. What was sequenced was peripheral blood. The receptors stem from a man between 18 and 35 years old with active or convalescent COVID-19. The CDR3 runs from the conserved cysteine through the conserved F or W. D genes are given only for firm matches. A row's size may be missing; if present it is once, few, many or a size class.

clone_size j_call d_call v_call cdr3_aa cdr3_nt
. TRBJ2-5 . TRBV19 CATRASAAVEETQYF TGTGCCACCCGAGCCTCCGCAGCGGTGGAAGAGACCCAGTACTTC
once TRBJ2-3 TRBD2 TRBV18 CASSPLAGTSGTDTQYF TGTGCCAGCTCACCTCTCGCCGGGACTAGCGGGACCGATACGCAGTATTTT
. TRBJ2-2 TRBD1 TRBV2 CASRGQDTGELFF TGTGCCAGCAGGGGACAGGACACCGGGGAGCTGTTTTTT
. TRBJ2-1 . TRBV27 CASSPTSWPYNEQFF TGTGCCAGCAGCCCTACTAGCTGGCCCTACAATGAGCAGTTCTTC
. TRBJ1-1 TRBD1 TRBV15 CATSRARTGVSTEAFF TGTGCCACCAGCAGAGCCCGTACAGGGGTGAGCACTGAAGCTTTCTTT
. TRBJ2-3 . TRBV5-1 CASSLGETTDTQYF TGCGCCAGCAGCTTGGGTGAAACTACGGATACGCAGTATTTT
few TRBJ2-5 TRBD2 TRBV4-2 CASSQTSSGTSGGETQYF TGTGCCAGCAGCCAGACGAGTAGCGGGACCTCTGGGGGAGAGACCCAGTACTTC
once TRBJ2-3 . TRBV5-1 CASSLEVRDTQYF TGCGCCAGCAGCTTGGAAGTCAGAGATACGCAGTATTTT
once TRBJ2-2 TRBD2 TRBV11-2 CASSSLGTSGETNTGELFF TGTGCCAGCAGCTCGCTTGGGACTAGCGGTGAAACGAACACCGGGGAGCTGTTTTTT
. TRBJ1-1 . TRBV9 CASSQGPMNTEAFF TGTGCCAGCAGTCAGGGCCCCATGAACACTGAAGCTTTCTTT